The clone carrying this TCR beta chain was seen more than once but under ten times. The antigen is not known. Via MiXCR, TCRdb re-called the RACE reads, giving one row per CDR3 protein. The table shows under 450,000 distinct CDR3 sequences, with around 5% occurring only once. The data belong to a study of human T cells and chemical hapten exposure. Whole-study context: Patch tests put 0.01% DPC on the upper back, read at 6 days.

Described time point: patch test 1, 2 weeks after DPC sensitization. Stated treatment: therapeutic diphenylcyclopropenone sensitization with weekly scalp DPC. Blood, whole and unfractionated, served as the source for total RNA extraction. Germline V gene data show CDR1 as LGHDT and CDR2 as YNNKEL (reference sequence). The CDR3 runs to 10 residues. Trimming cost V 11 bases and J 4 bases, with 9 bases left between them. General study findings and limits: Following DPC sensitization, TCRs present above 1 in 1000 frequency showed no change.

The clonotype originates from a woman in her 50s with alopecia areata. Some clones in this sample may be carry-over from other donors' samples. This chain connects TRBV3-1 to TRBJ2-7; no clear D. Here the sequenced sample was whole blood, taken in connection with sensitization to the hapten diphenylcyclopropenone (DPC). The CDR3 nucleotides are TGTGCCGGAAATCCATACGAGCAGTACTTC. Protein sequence: CAGNPYEQYF.